This entry lists 22 T cell receptor beta chains sequenced from one sample in a study of blood T cell repertoires in COVID-19. This table comes from immunoSEQ multiplex PCR, and its TCRdb copy is limited to in-frame clones, with some not included. The data hold roughly 380,000 clones, with 70% to 85% observed a single time. Specimen: peripheral blood. These receptor sequences come from a human donor with acute or convalescent COVID-19. The donor label of this sample is uncertain.

CDR3 nucleotides: TGTGCCAGCAGACCTACTGGGGGACAGGGGTTTGGAAATGGCTACACCTTC. Residues: CASRPTGGQGFGNGYTF. The gene calls are TRBV6-2 or TRBV6-3 and TRBJ1-2; TRBD1 aligns across 10 bases. There are 17 residues in the CDR3. V lost 6 bases to trimming and J lost 6 bases; unmatched junction nucleotides: 16. Germline CDR1 and CDR2: MNHEY and SVGEGT.

V usage is TRBV6-1 and J usage is TRBJ2-3, with a possible D match to TRBD2 (5 bases). With 4 bases removed from V and 2 bases from J, the gap between germline ends came to 19 bases. Germline V gene sequence: CDR1 MNHNS, CDR2 SASEGT. The CDR3 is 17 amino acids. The CDR3 coding sequence is TGTGCCAGCAGTGCCGACTACTCGAATATATTCACAGATACGCAGTATTTT. Its translation: CASSADYSNIFTDTQYF.

The gene calls are TRBV6-5 and TRBJ1-6; D uncertain. The germline V gene encodes CDR1 MNHEY and CDR2 SVGAGI. CDR3 size: 13 residues. Trimming cost V 6 bases and J 7 bases, with 10 bases left between them. The CDR3, as DNA: TGTGCCAGCAGCCGAGAGAGAAATTCACCCCTCCACTTT. Translation gives CASSRERNSPLHF.

The chain uses TRBV7-2 and TRBJ2-1; a weak D match, TRBD1 (8 bases). The CDR3 totals 16 residues. CDR1 and CDR2 (germline): SGHTA, FQGNSA. Trimming shortened V by 5 bases and J by 5 bases, and 19 bases separated the two germline ends. CDR3: CASSHWGGTGDNEQFF. As DNA, the CDR3 is TGTGCCAGCAGCCATTGGGGGGGGACAGGTGACAATGAGCAGTTCTTC.

This chain uses TRBV19 with TRBJ1-1; a weak D match, TRBD1 (6 bases). Germline values: CDR1 LNHDA, CDR2 SQIVND (reference sequence). V dropped 7 bases and J dropped 1 base, with 13 bases sitting between them. The CDR3 is 14 residues long. CDR3 protein: CASTPDRQNTEAFF. Written as DNA, the CDR3 is TGTGCCAGTACCCCGGACAGACAGAACACTGAAGCTTTCTTT.

This clone was seen a handful of times. V usage is TRBV5-1 and J usage is TRBJ1-2, with 9 bases identical to TRBD1. V was clipped by 4 bases and J by 4 bases; unmatched bases: 2. The CDR3 is 13 residues long. CDR1 is SGHRS and CDR2 is YFSETQ in the germline V gene. For the CDR3, the DNA is TGCGCCAGCAGCCCGACAGGGGGCTATGGCTACACCTTC. It translates to CASSPTGGYGYTF.

The rearrangement joins TRBV4-2 to TRBJ2-1; 11 nucleotides match TRBD2. Germline V gene lookup returns CDR1 LGHNA and CDR2 YNFKEQ. After removal of 0 bases from V and 3 bases from J, the junction contained 1 base not matched to a gene. The CDR3 runs to 16 residues. For the CDR3, the DNA is TGTGCCAGCAGCCAAGATGGGACTAGCGGCTACAATGAGCAGTTCTTC. Translating it yields CASSQDGTSGYNEQFF.

V gene TRBV5-5 combines with J gene TRBJ1-1; weak D call: TRBD1 (6 bases). The CDR3 is made up of 15 amino acids. Germline V gene lookup returns CDR1 SGHKS and CDR2 YYEKEE (reference sequence). Trimming removed 5 bases from V and 8 bases from J, with 22 bases in between. The CDR3 nucleotides read TGTGCCAGCAGACCTATTCGTACAGGGCGCTTGGAAGCTTTCTTT. This codes for CASRPIRTGRLEAFF.

The chain recombines TRBV18 with TRBJ1-1; 8 bases fit TRBD1. Germline V gives CDR1 KGHSH, CDR2 LQKENI. Trimming removed 3 bases from V and 4 bases from J; junction bases left unmatched: 4. CDR3 length equals 14 residues. The CDR3 DNA follows: TGTGCCAGCTCACCGGACAGGGTTTTCACTGAAGCTTTCTTT. It translates to CASSPDRVFTEAFF.

On this clone: This sample also contains other DNA sequences that code for the same CDR3. The chain is built from TRBV4-1 and TRBJ2-1, with D possibly being TRBD2 (6 bases). Trimming removed 3 bases from V and 2 bases from J, with 11 bases in between. This CDR3 has 15 amino acids. Germline values: CDR1 MGHRA, CDR2 YSYEKL. CDR3: CASSQSRDTYNEQFF. DNA of the CDR3: TGCGCCAGCAGCCAGTCGCGGGATACCTACAATGAGCAGTTCTTC.

This clone appeared once. This chain uses TRBV5-1 with TRBJ1-5; the D gene is possibly TRBD1 (6 bases). The CDR3 totals 14 residues. V was trimmed by 0 bases and J by 5 bases, leaving 9 bases between them. CDR1 is SGHRS, CDR2 YFSETQ, per germline. CDR3 sequence (DNA): TGCGCCAGCAGCTTGGTGGCAGGGGATCAGCCCCAGCATTTT. Its protein product is CASSLVAGDQPQHF. Combining the CDR3 with reference TRBV5-1 and TRBJ1-5 gives the whole variable domain KAGVTQTPRYLIKTRGQQVTLSCSPISGHRSVSWYQQTPGQGLQFLFEYFSETQRNKGNFPGRFSGRQFSNSRSEMNVSTLELGDSALYLCASSLVAGDQPQHFGDGTRLSIL.

The chain is built from TRBV9 and TRBJ2-3; D might be TRBD2 (6 bases). Looked up from germline, CDR1 is SGDLS and CDR2 is YYNGEE. Trimming pared 4 bases from V and 7 bases from J, leaving 16 bases between. This CDR3 is 14 amino acids long. CDR3 DNA: TGTGCCAGCAGCTCCCGCCCCGGGAGCTATACGCAGTATTTT. Its protein is CASSSRPGSYTQYF.

V gene TRBV18 combines with J gene TRBJ1-5; the D gene is possibly TRBD1 (5 bases). V was shortened by 3 bases and J by 3 bases, with 15 bases between the two germline ends. The CDR3 covers 16 residues. In germline, CDR1 is KGHSH, CDR2 LQKENI. The CDR3 spells CASSPSGGGNNQPQHF. The CDR3 DNA reads as TGTGCCAGCTCACCGAGTGGGGGGGGGAACAATCAGCCCCAGCATTTT.

This clone was detected once. This sequence joins TRBV5-1 and TRBJ2-7, with 9 nucleotides matching TRBD1. CDR3 length equals 15 residues. Per germline, CDR1 SGHRS and CDR2 YFSETQ. The ends lost 4 bases at V and 6 bases at J; junction bases unmatched: 11. CDR3 DNA sequence: TGCGCCAGCAGCGGGGGACAGGGACCTTACGGCGAGCAGTACTTC. It yields the protein CASSGGQGPYGEQYF.

The J gene is TRBJ2-3, the V gene TRBV3-1 (or the pseudogene TRBV3-2); 7 positions match TRBD1. Per germline, CDR1 LGHDT and CDR2 YNNKEL (reference sequence). CDR3 length equals 17 residues. The V gene end was trimmed by 5 bases and the J gene end by 2 bases; junction bases not matched to a gene: 13. The CDR3 is CASSGEVQGELTDTQYF. The DNA of the CDR3 is TGTGCCAGCAGCGGAGAGGTCCAGGGGGAACTCACAGATACGCAGTATTTT.

As DNA, the CDR3 is TGTGCCAGCAGTGTCTACCAGACAGGGGTCATGGGTGGCTACACCTTC. As protein: CASSVYQTGVMGGYTF. The chain is built from TRBV2 and TRBJ1-2; 8 nucleotides align to TRBD1. Trimming removed 4 bases from V and 7 bases from J; junction bases left unmatched: 14. This CDR3 has 16 residues. Germline CDR1 SNHLY, CDR2 FYNNEI.

V gene TRBV28 combines with J gene TRBJ2-7; 10 nucleotides line up with TRBD1. After removal of 7 bases from V and 2 bases from J, the junction contained 5 bases not matched to a gene. This CDR3 has 14 residues. From germline, CDR1 is MDHEN and CDR2 SYDVKM. This CDR3 is CASIRQGATYEQYF. Written as DNA, the CDR3 is TGTGCCAGCATCAGACAGGGGGCCACCTACGAGCAGTACTTC. The variable domain in full, with the rest retrieved from reference TRBV28 and TRBJ2-7, is DVKVTQSSRYLVKRTGEKVFLECVQDMDHENMFWYRQDPGLGLRLIYFSYDVKMKEKGDIPEGYSVSREKKERFSLILESASTNQTSMYLCASIRQGATYEQYFGPGTRLTVT.

The V gene is TRBV27, the J gene TRBJ2-1; D is perhaps TRBD1 (6 bases). Germline CDR1 MNHEY, CDR2 SMNVEV (reference sequence). The CDR3 is made up of 14 amino acids. Trimming took off 5 bases at V and 3 bases at J, with 11 bases between the two ends. CDR3 bases: TGTGCCAGCAGTCTACGGGACAACTACAATGAGCAGTTCTTC. Protein product: CASSLRDNYNEQFF.

The chain uses TRBV19 and TRBJ1-1; 10 bases match TRBD1. Germline CDR1 reads LNHDA; CDR2 reads SQIVND (reference sequence). Germline trimming cut 3 bases from V and 5 bases from J; bases unmatched to any gene: 6. The CDR3 has 15 amino acids. The CDR3 DNA reads as TGTGCCAGTAGTATTTATGGGACAGGGGAAACTGAAGCTTTCTTT. It is translated as CASSIYGTGETEAFF.

V usage is TRBV7-9 and J usage is TRBJ2-2; D unclear. This CDR3 has 13 amino acids. Germline V gene lookup returns CDR1 SEHNR and CDR2 FQNEAQ (reference sequence). Trimming left V 3 bases short and J 3 bases short, with 5 bases between. CDR3 sequence (DNA): TGTGCCAGCAGCTTTCTCGACACCGGGGAGCTGTTTTTT. Protein sequence: CASSFLDTGELFF.

J is TRBJ1-6 and V is TRBV6-6; possibly TRBD1 for D (5 bases). The CDR3 runs to 17 residues. V gave up 5 bases and J gave up 3 bases, with 17 bases separating them. The germline CDR1 and CDR2 sequences are MNHNY and SVGAGI (reference sequence). CDR3 loop: CASSPQGTFYYNSPLHF. As DNA, the CDR3 is TGTGCCAGCAGTCCTCAGGGAACGTTTTACTATAATTCACCCCTCCACTTT.

The J gene is TRBJ2-7, the V gene TRBV18; 8 nucleotides align to TRBD1. The ends lost 3 bases at V and 4 bases at J; junction bases unmatched: 5. The CDR3 has 14 amino acids. Germline V gene lookup returns CDR1 KGHSH and CDR2 LQKENI. The chain's CDR3 is CASSPGQALYEQYF. The CDR3 DNA is TGTGCCAGCTCACCGGGACAGGCCCTGTACGAGCAGTACTTC.